Described below is a single TCR beta chain sequence and its context. Its antigen remains unknown. This record comes from a study of shared clonotypes between healthy human individuals. Study-level background: The cohort comprised two women and a few men. Their ages spanned 18 to 49 years.

This CDR3 spans 14 amino acids. V was clipped by 5 bases and J by 0 bases, with 11 bases between them. The germline V gene has CDR1 MDHEN and CDR2 SYDVKM. Method: immunoSEQ multiplex PCR; TCRdb's copy keeps in-frame clones and lacks some. The sample consists of about a million clones, approximately 80% of them appearing once. Whole-study findings and limits: Lower generation probabilities were found for non-shared clonotypes than for those shared by all four donors.

Sequenced material: memory CD4+ T cells from PBMCs. Subset indicated: CD45RA-negative fraction. The chain links TRBV28 to TRBJ2-7; D call uncertain. The sequence derives from a man between 18 and 29 years old in good health. Some clones in this sample may be carry-over from other donors' samples. CDR3 in DNA: TGTGCCAGCAGTGGAGTGCCAAGCTCCTACGAGCAGTACTTC. Encoded protein: CASSGVPSSYEQYF.